The 28 T cell receptor beta chains below come from one sample, sequenced in a study of cytomegalovirus exposure and HLA in healthy donors. The PCR was carried out with 60 Vbeta primers and 13 Jbeta primers. Clones were read by immunoSEQ multiplex PCR, and TCRdb kept only the in-frame ones, dropping some. This sample's clone table lists under 200,000 clones. The sample comprised PBMCs. The receptor source for this set is a man in his thirties or forties in good health and CMV-seronegative.

The chain employs TRBV30 and TRBJ1-1; 7 bases align to TRBD1. The junction had 9 bases not matched to a gene; V was cut back by 4 bases and J by 7 bases. CDR3 size: 13 residues. Per the germline V gene, CDR1 is GTSNPN and CDR2 is SVGIG (reference sequence). The CDR3 is CAWTKQGYDEAFF. The CDR3 DNA sequence: TGTGCCTGGACAAAACAGGGGTATGATGAAGCTTTCTTT.

This chain links TRBV12-5 with TRBJ2-1; 9 nucleotides line up with TRBD2. Losses at the gene ends were 5 bases for V and 7 bases for J; bases not matched to a gene: 9. This CDR3 region has 15 residues. Germline V lookup: CDR1 LGHNT, CDR2 FRNRAP. The CDR3 coding sequence is TGTGCTAGTGGTCCCCGAGCGGGAGGTTGGAATGAGCAGTTCTTC. It codes for CASGPRAGGWNEQFF.

The rearrangement uses TRBV18 and TRBJ2-1; 13 bases are a match to TRBD2. Germline CDR1 is KGHSH and CDR2 is LQKENI. V shed 1 base, J shed 5 bases, and the junction held 5 bases outside the gene matches. This CDR3 region has 17 residues. The CDR3: CASSPQGTSGTNNEQFF. Here the CDR3 DNA reads TGTGCCAGCTCACCACAGGGGACTAGCGGGACGAACAATGAGCAGTTCTTC.

The chain links TRBV5-1 to TRBJ2-2; TRBD2 matches 13 bases. The CDR3 has 17 residues. Trimming took 5 bases from V and 8 from J; bases not matched to a gene: 12. Germline loops: CDR1 SGHRS, CDR2 YFSETQ. The CDR3 DNA sequence: TGCGCCAGCAGATCTCACCCCGGGACTAGCGGGATAGGGGAGCTGTTTTTT. Protein product: CASRSHPGTSGIGELFF. Variable domain in full (rest from reference TRBV5-1 and TRBJ2-2): KAGVTQTPRYLIKTRGQQVTLSCSPISGHRSVSWYQQTPGQGLQFLFEYFSETQRNKGNFPGRFSGRQFSNSRSEMNVSTLELGDSALYLCASRSHPGTSGIGELFFGEGSRLTVL.

This sequence joins TRBV7-2 and TRBJ2-2, with 10 bases that match TRBD2. V shed 4 bases and J 4 bases; nucleotides not matched to a gene: 6. CDR1 SGHTA and CDR2 FQGNSA come from the germline V gene. This CDR3 spans 16 amino acids. The CDR3 region has the DNA TGTGCCAGCAGCTCCACTAGCGGGGTCTTCACCGGGGAGCTGTTTTTT. Translated, it gives CASSSTSGVFTGELFF.

The CDR3 DNA reads TGCGCCAGCAGCCTCACTCCCGATGTTCGGTATTTT. Encoded protein: CASSLTPDVRYF. V gene TRBV5-1 combines with J gene TRBJ2-3; D unresolved. V lost 4 bases and J lost 14, with 17 bases in between. The CDR3 is made up of 12 amino acids. Germline CDR1 SGHRS, CDR2 YFSETQ.

The chain combines TRBV6-1 with TRBJ2-7, with TRBD1 identical over 7 bases. The ends lost 7 bases at V and 3 bases at J; junction bases unmatched: 12. The CDR3 consists of 15 residues. CDR1 and CDR2 (germline): MNHNS, SASEGT. The CDR3, as DNA: TGTGCCAGCATTCGGACAGGTGGGAGACACTACGAGCAGTACTTC. It is translated as CASIRTGGRHYEQYF.

The chain employs TRBV28 and TRBJ2-4, with 8 bases that match TRBD1. After removal of 6 bases from V and 0 bases from J, the junction contained 4 bases not matched to a gene. Looked up from germline, CDR1 is MDHEN and CDR2 is SYDVKM. CDR3 length: 15 amino acids. CDR3 sequence (DNA): TGTGCCAGCAGCCGACAGGGGATAGCCAAAAACATTCAGTACTTC. Translating it yields CASSRQGIAKNIQYF.

This sequence joins TRBV9 and TRBJ1-5; TRBD1 is a possible D gene (5 bases). V lost 0 bases, J lost 0 bases, and 10 bases lay in between. Germline assignment: CDR1 SGDLS and CDR2 YYNGEE. The CDR3 consists of 16 residues. The DNA for the CDR3 is TGTGCCAGCAGCGTAGGTGGGGACTATAGCAATCAGCCCCAGCATTTT. Protein product: CASSVGGDYSNQPQHF.

The rearrangement joins TRBV19 to TRBJ1-3; D is perhaps TRBD1 (6 bases). Looked up from germline, CDR1 is LNHDA and CDR2 is SQIVND (reference sequence). The V end was cut by 3 bases, the J end by 2 bases, with 8 bases between. The CDR3 is 14 amino acids. CDR3 bases: TGTGCCAGTAGTATTACAGGGACTGGAAACACCATATATTTT. Residues: CASSITGTGNTIYF.

This chain uses TRBV10-3 with TRBJ1-1; 8 positions match TRBD1. The CDR3 covers 14 residues. Germline CDR1 reads ENHRY; CDR2 reads SYGVKD. V gave up 6 bases and J gave up 2 bases; unmatched junction bases: 5. The CDR3 protein is CAIRLTGVNTEAFF. Written as DNA, the CDR3 is TGTGCCATCAGGTTGACAGGGGTTAACACTGAAGCTTTCTTT.

The chain carries TRBV28 and TRBJ2-5, with 9 positions matching TRBD1. This CDR3 has 16 amino acids. V shed 11 bases and J 5 bases; nucleotides not matched to a gene: 18. The germline CDR1 and CDR2 sequences are MDHEN and SYDVKM. In nucleotides, the CDR3 is TGTGCCCACAGGGGGCAGGGTGCGCCGCGGGGTGAGACCCAGTACTTC. It encodes CAHRGQGAPRGETQYF.

The chain employs TRBV20-1 and TRBJ1-2; 7 bases agree with TRBD1. The CDR3 totals 11 residues. From germline, CDR1 is DFQATT and CDR2 SNEGSKA (reference sequence). V lost 8 bases, J lost 7 bases, and 7 bases stayed unmatched. The CDR3 DNA sequence: TGCAGTACGTCAGGGGGGACTGGCTACACCTTC. Translated: CSTSGGTGYTF.

This rearrangement joins TRBV5-4 to TRBJ2-7, with D maybe TRBD2 (6 bases). The CDR3 runs 15 residues. V was cut by 4 bases and J by 3 bases, with 17 bases left in between. CDR1 is SGHNT and CDR2 is YYREEE in the germline V gene (reference sequence). CDR3 nucleotides: TGTGCCAGCAGCGCCTCACGGGGGTTCCACTACGAGCAGTACTTC. Protein sequence: CASSASRGFHYEQYF. The entire variable domain, with the rest obtained from reference TRBV5-4 and TRBJ2-7, is as follows: ETGVTQSPTHLIKTRGQQVTLRCSSQSGHNTVSWYQQALGQGPQFIFQYYREEENGRGNFPPRFSGLQFPNYSSELNVNALELDDSALYLCASSASRGFHYEQYFGPGTRLTVT.

The chain joins TRBV4-2 to TRBJ2-1; 10 positions match TRBD2. The ends lost 0 bases at V and 7 bases at J; junction bases unmatched: 6. Germline values: CDR1 LGHNA, CDR2 YNFKEQ. This CDR3 comprises 16 residues. The CDR3 sequence is CASSQESGRGLNEQFF. The DNA for the CDR3 is TGTGCCAGCAGCCAAGAGAGCGGGAGGGGATTAAATGAGCAGTTCTTC.

The V and J genes are TRBV29-1 and TRBJ1-1; D unclear. Germline lookup yields CDR1 SQVTM and CDR2 ANQGSEA. Trimming pared 6 bases from V and 1 base from J, leaving 12 bases between. CDR3 length equals 13 residues. CDR3 sequence: CSVHSLSNTEAFF. CDR3 in DNA: TGCAGCGTCCACAGTCTATCGAACACTGAAGCTTTCTTT. Variable domain in full (rest from reference TRBV29-1 and TRBJ1-1): SAVISQKPSRDICQRGTSLTIQCQVDSQVTMMFWYRQQPGQSLTLIATANQGSEATYESGFVIDKFPISRPNLTFSTLTVSNMSPEDSSIYLCSVHSLSNTEAFFGQGTRLTVV.

The chain recombines TRBV9 with TRBJ1-6, with 7 bases lining up with TRBD1. This CDR3 comprises 13 residues. Trimming took 7 bases from V and 6 from J; bases not matched to a gene: 4. Germline CDR1 and CDR2: SGDLS and YYNGEE. The CDR3 DNA reads as TGTGCCAGCGCCGGGACAGTTAATTCACCCCTCCACTTT. Amino acid sequence: CASAGTVNSPLHF.

The chain has TRBV6-5 and TRBJ1-1; TRBD1 aligns across 8 bases. The CDR3 is 15 residues long. Per germline, CDR1 MNHEY and CDR2 SVGAGI. The J segment lost 3 bases and the V segment lost 5 bases, leaving 8 bases of the junction unmatched. The CDR3 nucleotides are TGTGCCAGCAGTACACGGACAGGGAGGGACACTGAAGCTTTCTTT. It specifies CASSTRTGRDTEAFF.

This chain connects TRBV6-5 to TRBJ2-2; no clear D gene. CDR1 is MNHEY, CDR2 SVGAGI, per germline. Trimming took off 5 bases at V and 6 bases at J, with 13 bases between the two ends. The CDR3 runs to 14 residues. The CDR3 region has the DNA TGTGCCAGCAGTCCCGCCCTACGGTCCGGGGAGCTGTTTTTT. Its translation: CASSPALRSGELFF.

The chain combines TRBV6-1 with TRBJ2-7; 9 nucleotides line up with TRBD1. Trimming removed 6 bases from V and 5 bases from J; junction bases left unmatched: 11. The CDR3 covers 15 residues. Per germline, CDR1 MNHNS and CDR2 SASEGT. The chain's CDR3 is CASSQTGTGKHEQYF. CDR3 nucleotide sequence: TGTGCCAGCAGCCAGACCGGGACAGGGAAACACGAGCAGTACTTC.

The genes are TRBV28 and TRBJ1-5, with D perhaps matching TRBD1 (6 bases). The V gene lost 8 bases and the J gene lost 2 bases, with 16 bases spanning the gap. The CDR3 extends over 15 amino acids. Germline CDR1 is MDHEN and CDR2 is SYDVKM. The CDR3 region is CASDLTGNGNQPQHF. The CDR3 nucleotides read TGTGCCAGCGATCTAACAGGGAATGGCAATCAGCCCCAGCATTTT.

The J gene is TRBJ2-3, the V gene TRBV7-2; 9 nucleotides match TRBD2. V lost 4 bases, J lost 10 bases, and 9 bases stayed unmatched. CDR3 size: 14 residues. Germline CDR1 is SGHTA and CDR2 is FQGNSA. This CDR3 is CASSSRRLADAQYF. The CDR3 bases are TGTGCCAGCAGCTCCCGAAGACTAGCGGATGCGCAGTATTTT. Full variable domain (outside the CDR3, taken from reference TRBV7-2 and TRBJ2-3): GAGVSQSPSNKVTEKGKDVELRCDPISGHTALYWYRQSLGQGLEFLIYFQGNSAPDKSGLPSDRFSAERTGGSVSTLTIQRTQQEDSAVYLCASSSRRLADAQYFGPGTRLTVL.

The CDR3 DNA follows: TGCGCCAGCAGCTTGGGGCCGGAGTCTTACGAGCAGTACTTC. Translation: CASSLGPESYEQYF. The rearrangement joins TRBV5-1 to TRBJ2-7; D call uncertain. V lost 0 bases to trimming and J lost 4 bases, with 11 bases between them. CDR3 length equals 14 residues. Germline assignment: CDR1 SGHRS and CDR2 YFSETQ.

The chain employs TRBV14 and TRBJ1-2; D may be TRBD1 (6 bases). The V end was cut by 0 bases, the J end by 2 bases, with 13 bases between. The CDR3 has 16 amino acids. CDR1 is SGHDN and CDR2 is FVKESK in the germline V gene. This chain's CDR3 is CASSQDWTETNYGYTF. DNA for the CDR3: TGTGCCAGCAGCCAAGATTGGACAGAGACAAACTATGGCTACACCTTC.

The genes are TRBV6-1 and TRBJ1-5; no definite D call. Per germline, CDR1 MNHNS and CDR2 SASEGT. The CDR3 has 15 residues. V lost 2 bases, J lost 7 bases, and 15 bases lay in between. CDR3 DNA: TGTGCCAGCAGTGAAACGGGCCTTGGAGGACAGCCCCAGCATTTT. This translates into CASSETGLGGQPQHF.

This chain connects TRBV27 to TRBJ2-6; 8 bases map to TRBD2. Germline values: CDR1 MNHEY, CDR2 SMNVEV (reference sequence). The CDR3 spans 16 residues. J was trimmed by 1 base and V by 8 bases; bases with no gene match: 7. The CDR3 is CASGTRRISGANVLTF. In DNA, the CDR3 is TGTGCCAGCGGGACTAGGAGGATTTCTGGGGCCAACGTCCTGACTTTC.

This rearrangement joins TRBV29-1 to TRBJ2-7, with a tentative D call TRBD1 (5 bases). CDR1 is SQVTM and CDR2 is ANQGSEA in the germline V gene. V was clipped by 0 bases and J by 5 bases, with 14 bases between them. This CDR3 spans 14 amino acids. CDR3: CSVEEAGLRNEQYF. CDR3 DNA sequence: TGCAGCGTTGAAGAAGCAGGGTTGAGAAACGAGCAGTACTTC.

The J gene is TRBJ2-7, the V gene TRBV9; 7 bases line up with TRBD1. CDR1 is SGDLS, CDR2 YYNGEE, per germline. The CDR3 is 14 amino acids. V trimming: 0 bases; J trimming: 4 bases; junction bases outside the gene matches: 4. CDR3 amino acids: CASSVGVTGYEQYF. The CDR3 bases are TGTGCCAGCAGCGTAGGTGTGACAGGGTACGAGCAGTACTTC.